This section outlines one T cell receptor (beta chain) sequence together with its context. Its antigen is not known. This sample was taken from a study of OX40 agonist ivuxolimab in advanced cancers. Study-level information: Patients took ivuxolimab, an agonistic anti-OX40 (CD134) antibody. Three patients showed partial responses: one hepatocellular carcinoma and two cutaneous melanoma cases. Eligibility admitted prior anti-PD-1, anti-PD-L1 or anti-CTLA-4 therapy; about 40% had some.

This CDR3 comprises 13 residues. CDR1 is SQVTM and CDR2 is ANQGSEA in the germline V gene. Trimming took 1 base from V and 3 from J, leaving 9 bases between them. Study-wide results and limits: The specificity for antigen of the expanded peripheral T cells was not determined.

Using immunoSEQ multiplex PCR, the repertoire was profiled, and TCRdb retains in-frame clones only, with some absent. The table shows about 67,000 clones, with more than 75% occurring only once. The chain joins TRBV29-1 to TRBJ1-1; D is possibly TRBD1 (6 bases). This sample comprised CD4+ or CD8+ T cells sorted from blood, obtained in a trial of the OX40 agonist ivuxolimab. The clonotype originates from an adult with an advanced solid tumor such as melanoma, head and neck, liver or kidney cancer. The CDR3 loop reads CSVEGQEDTEAFF. The CDR3 DNA is TGCAGCGTTGAAGGACAGGAGGACACTGAAGCTTTCTTT.